The 16 T cell receptor beta chains given below trace back to one sample, sequenced in a study of CD8 T cells in Susac syndrome. Random hexamers served to reverse transcribe about 0.45 to 1 ug RNA. One entry per CDR3 protein, called by TCRdb with MiXCR from the immunoSEQ multiplex PCR reads. The data show more than 90,000 distinct CDR3 sequences, approximately 93% seen once. Sequencing was done on a sample of CD4+ T cells from PBMCs. Source of these receptors: a human donor with multiple sclerosis.

The rearrangement joins TRBV18 to TRBJ2-6; D is undetermined. This CDR3 contains 14 residues. Per the germline V gene, CDR1 is KGHSH and CDR2 is LQKENI. V shed 0 bases and J shed 4 bases, with 4 bases lying between them. This CDR3 is CASSPPGGANVLTF. The CDR3 coding sequence is TGTGCCAGCTCACCACCCGGCGGGGCCAACGTCCTGACTTTC. Full variable domain (remainder filled in from reference TRBV18 and TRBJ2-6): NAGVMQNPRHLVRRRGQEARLRCSPMKGHSHVYWYRQLPEEGLKFMVYLQKENIIDESGMPKERFSAEFPKEGPSILRIQQVVRGDSAAYFCASSPPGGANVLTFGAGSRLTVL.

The chain links TRBV19 to TRBJ2-7; D unresolved. The CDR3 totals 13 residues. Germline lookup yields CDR1 LNHDA and CDR2 SQIVND (reference sequence). Between the trimmed V and J ends, which lost 5 bases and 6 bases, there was a span of 14 bases. DNA of the CDR3: TGTGCCAGTAGTTTGTCGGAGTTCGGCGAGCAGTACTTC. This translates into CASSLSEFGEQYF.

This clonotype has only one observation. V gene TRBV30 combines with J gene TRBJ1-6; tentatively, D is TRBD1 (5 bases). CDR1 and CDR2 from the germline V gene are GTSNPN and SVGIG (reference sequence). CDR3 size: 13 residues. Trimming removed 1 base at V and 9 bases at J, with 10 bases between. CDR3 sequence reads: CAWSAQGGSPLHF. In DNA, the CDR3 is TGTGCCTGGAGTGCCCAGGGCGGTTCACCCCTCCACTTT.

The gene calls are TRBV9 and TRBJ1-2; D perhaps matches TRBD1 (5 bases). V was cut by 3 bases and J by 7 bases, with 19 bases left in between. Germline CDR1 SGDLS, CDR2 YYNGEE. This CDR3 has 15 amino acids. This CDR3 reads CASSAQPEGLGGYTF. CDR3 nucleotides: TGTGCCAGCAGCGCCCAGCCAGAGGGGTTAGGTGGCTACACCTTC. Drawing the rest from reference TRBV9 and TRBJ1-2, the complete variable domain is DSGVTQTPKHLITATGQRVTLRCSPRSGDLSVYWYQQSLDQGLQFLIQYYNGEERAKGNILERFSAQQFPDLHSELNLSSLELGDSALYFCASSAQPEGLGGYTFGSGTRLTVV.

This chain links TRBV2 with TRBJ2-3; tentatively, D is TRBD1 (7 bases). The V gene lost 5 bases and the J gene lost 4 bases, with 10 bases spanning the gap. The CDR3 totals 13 residues. CDR1 SNHLY and CDR2 FYNNEI come from the germline V gene. The CDR3 region has the DNA TGTGCCAGCAGTCGGGGGACAGCAGATACGCAGTATTTT. Translating gives CASSRGTADTQYF.

CDR3 nucleotides: TGTGCCAGCAGCCAAGATTTCGTACGTCAGCCCCAGCATTTT. Translation: CASSQDFVRQPQHF. This chain links TRBV4-2 with TRBJ1-5; D is ambiguous. The V end was cut by 0 bases, the J end by 6 bases, with 9 bases between. The germline V gene has CDR1 LGHNA and CDR2 YNFKEQ. The CDR3 consists of 14 residues.

The CDR3 region has the DNA TGCAGTGCTCGGAAGCAGGTGAGCTCCTACAATGAGCAGTTCTTC. Amino acid sequence: CSARKQVSSYNEQFF. The chain is built from TRBV20-1 and TRBJ2-1; no clear D. Trimming took 5 bases from V and 0 from J, leaving 14 bases between them. The CDR3 is 15 residues long. In germline, CDR1 is DFQATT, CDR2 SNEGSKA (reference sequence).

CDR3 coding DNA: TGTGCCAGCAGTTCTCCAGGGAGATCCTACGAGCAGTACTTC. Protein product: CASSSPGRSYEQYF. The V gene is TRBV6-5, the J gene TRBJ2-7; either TRBD1 or TRBD2 may fit D (5 bases each). Per the germline V gene, CDR1 is MNHEY and CDR2 is SVGAGI. V lost 4 bases and J 1 base, leaving 11 bases between the germline ends. The CDR3 is made up of 14 amino acids.

The V and J genes are TRBV20-1 and TRBJ1-6, with 11 bases that match TRBD1. In germline, CDR1 is DFQATT, CDR2 SNEGSKA (reference sequence). The CDR3 is made up of 13 amino acids. Trimming at V came to 6 bases and at J to 8 bases, leaving 3 bases not matched to a gene. CDR3 residues: CSAGTGGYSPLHF. CDR3 bases: TGCAGTGCGGGGACAGGGGGATATTCACCCCTCCACTTT.

The chain uses TRBV14 and TRBJ1-1, with D maybe TRBD1 (6 bases). The CDR3 spans 15 residues. The ends were cut back, 1 base at V and 4 bases at J, with 13 bases in the middle. Germline assignment: CDR1 SGHDN and CDR2 FVKESK. CDR3 nucleotides: TGTGCCAGCAGCCAAGGGCAGGGGATAGGCACTGAAGCTTTCTTT. Translation: CASSQGQGIGTEAFF.

The rearrangement links TRBV2 to TRBJ2-6; no firm D call. V was pared by 3 bases and J by 3 bases, with 9 bases between. The V gene's germline CDR1 is SNHLY and CDR2 FYNNEI. The CDR3 is made up of 15 amino acids. The CDR3 nucleotides read TGTGCCAGCAGTGACTGGGGTGGTGGGGCCAACGTCCTGACTTTC. Amino acid sequence: CASSDWGGGANVLTF.

This clonotype has a handful of counts. The CDR3, as DNA: TGTGCCAGCAGTTTAGAGGGACAGGGGGATTCACCCCTCCACTTT. This sequence encodes CASSLEGQGDSPLHF. The gene calls are TRBV12-3 or TRBV12-4 and TRBJ1-6, with 11 nucleotides matching TRBD1. The CDR3 has 15 amino acids. J gave up 8 bases and V 1 base, and 1 base lay outside the gene matches.

The sample holds one count of this clonotype. The chain combines TRBV19 with TRBJ1-5; D is undetermined. V was trimmed by 1 base and J by 0 bases, leaving 13 bases between them. The CDR3 covers 17 residues. Germline V gene lookup returns CDR1 LNHDA and CDR2 SQIVND (reference sequence). In DNA, the CDR3 is TGTGCCAGTAGTATAGGGGCGGACCCTTCTAGCAATCAGCCCCAGCATTTT. This sequence encodes CASSIGADPSSNQPQHF. Combining the CDR3 with reference TRBV19 and TRBJ1-5 gives the whole variable domain DGGITQSPKYLFRKEGQNVTLSCEQNLNHDAMYWYRQDPGQGLRLIYYSQIVNDFQKGDIAEGYSVSREKKESFPLTVTSAQKNPTAFYLCASSIGADPSSNQPQHFGDGTRLSIL.

Worth noting for this clonotype: At one boundary the junction diverges from the germline segment, which might be a read error. The CDR3: CASTPGRGLYSEQFF. CDR3 DNA sequence: TGTGCCAGCACTCCGGGCAGGGGGCTCTACAGTGAGCAGTTCTTC. V is TRBV2 and J is TRBJ2-1, with 8 bases lining up with TRBD1. Per germline, CDR1 SNHLY and CDR2 FYNNEI. This CDR3 spans 15 amino acids.

The chain recombines TRBV7-2 with TRBJ2-1, with D hard to call. The CDR3 extends over 15 amino acids. CDR1 is SGHTA, CDR2 FQGNSA, per germline. V was clipped by 5 bases and J by 6 bases, with 17 bases between them. This CDR3 reads CASSLLGSRSNEQFF. The CDR3 region has the DNA TGTGCCAGCAGCCTCTTAGGGTCACGGAGCAATGAGCAGTTCTTC. The variable domain in full, with the rest retrieved from reference TRBV7-2 and TRBJ2-1, is GAGVSQSPSNKVTEKGKDVELRCDPISGHTALYWYRQSLGQGLEFLIYFQGNSAPDKSGLPSDRFSAERTGGSVSTLTIQRTQQEDSAVYLCASSLLGSRSNEQFFGPGTRLTVL.

The chain links TRBV12-3 or TRBV12-4 to TRBJ1-2; D is possibly TRBD1 (5 bases). V lost 2 bases and J 2 bases, leaving 6 bases between the germline ends. The CDR3 runs 13 residues. CDR3 bases: TGTGCCAGCAGTTTACCAGGGAACTATGGCTACACCTTC. Its translation is CASSLPGNYGYTF.